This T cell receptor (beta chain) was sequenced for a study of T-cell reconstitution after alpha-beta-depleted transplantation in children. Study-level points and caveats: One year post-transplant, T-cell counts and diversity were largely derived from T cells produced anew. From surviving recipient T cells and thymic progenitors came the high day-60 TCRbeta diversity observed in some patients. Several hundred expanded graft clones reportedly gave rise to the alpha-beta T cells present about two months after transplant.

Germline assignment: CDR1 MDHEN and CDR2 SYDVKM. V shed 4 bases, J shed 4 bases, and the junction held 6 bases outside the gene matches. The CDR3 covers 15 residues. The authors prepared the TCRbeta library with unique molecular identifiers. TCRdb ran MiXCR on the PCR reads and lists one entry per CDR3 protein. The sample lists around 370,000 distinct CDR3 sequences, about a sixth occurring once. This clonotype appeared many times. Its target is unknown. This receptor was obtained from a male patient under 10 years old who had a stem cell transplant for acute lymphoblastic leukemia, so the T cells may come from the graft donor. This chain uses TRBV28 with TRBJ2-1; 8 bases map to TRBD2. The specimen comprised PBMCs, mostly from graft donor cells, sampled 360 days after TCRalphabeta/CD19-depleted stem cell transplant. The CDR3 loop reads CASSSVLAGYNEQFF. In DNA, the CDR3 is TGTGCCAGCAGTTCTGTCCTAGCGGGTTACAATGAGCAGTTCTTC.